This entry is about one T cell receptor beta chain. This record comes from a study of blood T cell repertoires in COVID-19. About the study: The samples span acute and convalescent COVID-19 from the United States, Italy and Spain.

V was pared by 4 bases and J by 4 bases, with 5 bases of the junction left unmatched. Looked up from germline, CDR1 is LGHDT and CDR2 is YNNKEL (reference sequence). There are 15 residues in the CDR3. Using immunoSEQ multiplex PCR, the repertoire was profiled, and TCRdb retains in-frame clones only, with some absent. The sample contains hundreds of thousands of clones, 90% to 95% of which appear only once. Sequenced sample: peripheral blood. This sequence joins TRBV3-1 (or the pseudogene TRBV3-2) and TRBJ1-3; the match to TRBD1 covers 9 bases. The sequence was collected from a man aged 55 to 69 with COVID-19, enrolled during active disease. The CDR3 sequence is CASSPPGTGGNTIYF. For the CDR3, the DNA is TGTGCCAGCAGCCCGCCCGGGACAGGGGGAAACACCATATATTTT.